Sequencing of this TCR beta chain was carried out in a study of CD8+CD57+ T cells in acquired aplastic anemia. This CDR3 is 13 amino acids long. Trimming left V 4 bases short and J 1 base short, with 7 bases between. In germline, CDR1 is SGHTA, CDR2 FQGTGA. This clonotype appeared many times. TCR beta VDJ and CDR3 were profiled, and genomic DNA was the template. TCRdb ran MiXCR on the reads and lists one entry per CDR3 protein. The data contain 150,000 to 200,000 distinct CDR3 sequences, roughly 47% of them singletons. This clonotype was sampled from a human donor in good health. The rearrangement joins TRBV7-3 to TRBJ1-1; D not resolved. Sequencing was performed on sorted CD4+, CD8+, or CD8+CD57+ T cells (not recorded which) from PBMCs. The CDR3 loop reads CASSSQPNTEAFF. The CDR3 DNA reads TGTGCCAGCAGCTCCCAACCGAACACTGAAGCTTTCTTT.